This TCR beta chain was sequenced for a study of T cell responses to AZD1222 COVID-19 vaccine. Libraries were prepared by immunoSEQ multiplex PCR; TCRdb keeps only in-frame clonotypes and omits some of them. The sample carries under 200,000 clones, about 90% recorded once. Germline-derived CDR1 and CDR2 are SEHNR and FQNEAQ (reference sequence). There are 18 residues in the CDR3. With 5 bases clipped from V and 2 bases from J, the junction kept 13 bases outside the gene matches. The clonotype was recovered from an adult who received the AZD1222 COVID-19 vaccine. Specimen: peripheral blood, collected 28 days after the second AZD1222 dose. The chain couples TRBV7-9 to TRBJ2-1; 9 bases agree with TRBD2. CDR3 sequence (DNA): TGTGCCAGCAGCCCCTCTGGAGGAGGACTAGCGACCTACAATGAGCAGTTCTTC. This codes for CASSPSGGGLATYNEQFF.